Below are 21 T cell receptor beta chains sequenced from a single sample in a study of T cell responses to AZD1222 COVID-19 vaccine (dated by TCRdb to about 2021). Libraries were built with the immunoSEQ multiplex PCR assay. TCRdb stores this immuneACCESS table with in-frame sequences only. Part of the clones is absent; in the studies checked, under half of the shortfall reflects unresolved V genes, and no reason is known for the rest. A total of some 110,000 clones appear in this sample, 88% of them only once. The ten largest clones take up approximately 3.5% of the sample. This specimen's time point label, interpreted: about 28 days (+/-7) after the second vaccine dose. The input for sequencing was peripheral blood, taken 28 days after the second AZD1222 dose. These receptors were taken from an adult who received the AZD1222 COVID-19 vaccine.

This chain links TRBV2 with TRBJ1-3, with D hard to call. The CDR3 runs to 14 residues. V dropped 2 bases and J dropped 0 bases, with 5 bases sitting between them. Germline-derived CDR1 and CDR2 are SNHLY and FYNNEI. This chain's CDR3 is CASSEPRSGNTIYF. The CDR3 DNA sequence: TGTGCCAGCAGTGAACCCCGCTCTGGAAACACCATATATTTT.

This clone turned up a few times. The V call is TRBV28, the J call TRBJ1-3, with D unresolved. Germline assignment: CDR1 MDHEN and CDR2 SYDVKM. This CDR3 contains 14 residues. Trimming pared 7 bases from V and 4 bases from J, leaving 14 bases between. The CDR3 region is CASKDTLGGNTIYF. The CDR3 coding sequence is TGTGCCAGCAAAGATACCTTAGGGGGAAACACCATATATTTT.

The chain recombines TRBV12-3 or TRBV12-4 with TRBJ1-1; D unresolved. This CDR3 has 13 residues. V gave up 3 bases and J gave up 0 bases, with 5 bases separating them. In DNA, the CDR3 is TGTGCCAGCAGTTTGCGGATGAACACTGAAGCTTTCTTT. Protein product: CASSLRMNTEAFF.

V and J are TRBV5-8 and TRBJ1-5; TRBD1 agrees at 9 bases. Looked up from germline, CDR1 is SGHTS and CDR2 is YDEGEE. V dropped 1 base and J dropped 6; count of bases not matched to a gene: 5. This CDR3 has 15 residues. The CDR3 loop reads CASSLFRDRVQPQHF. The CDR3 nucleotides are TGTGCCAGCAGCTTGTTCCGGGACAGGGTTCAGCCCCAGCATTTT.

This clone came up a few times. This chain uses TRBV9 with TRBJ1-2, with unresolved D. This CDR3 is built from 13 residues. Trimming took 6 bases from V and 0 from J, leaving 9 bases between them. Germline CDR1 reads SGDLS; CDR2 reads YYNGEE. CDR3 loop: CASNAGANYGYTF. The CDR3 region has the DNA TGTGCCAGCAACGCCGGAGCTAACTATGGCTACACCTTC.

The chain has TRBV5-1 and TRBJ2-4; either TRBD1 or TRBD2 may supply D (5 bases each). The germline V and J ends were trimmed by 9 bases and 7 bases, with 17 bases remaining between them. The V gene's germline CDR1 is SGHRS and CDR2 YFSETQ. The length of the CDR3 is 13 residues. CDR3 amino acids: CATLRQGRNIQYF. CDR3 DNA sequence: TGCGCCACCTTGAGGCAGGGACGGAACATTCAGTACTTC.

The chain links TRBV5-8 to TRBJ1-1; no reliable D call. Trimming stripped 3 bases from V and 3 bases from J, with 15 bases between. Germline CDR1 and CDR2: SGHTS and YDEGEE. The CDR3 contains 15 residues. In DNA form, the CDR3 reads TGTGCCAGCAGCTCCTCGACGGAACACTACACTGAAGCTTTCTTT. It translates to CASSSSTEHYTEAFF.

V usage is TRBV19 and J usage is TRBJ1-1, with D unresolved. CDR3 size: 16 residues. V lost 3 bases, J lost 5 bases, and 19 bases lay in between. Germline CDR1 is LNHDA and CDR2 is SQIVND (reference sequence). The CDR3 coding sequence is TGTGCCAGTAGTATTATAAAGGTCTGGTCGTGGACTGAAGCTTTCTTT. Translated: CASSIIKVWSWTEAFF.

The rearrangement joins TRBV5-8 to TRBJ2-3; D tentatively reads TRBD1 or TRBD2 (5 bases each). CDR1 and CDR2 from the germline V gene are SGHTS and YDEGEE. The V and J ends lost 4 bases and 4 bases respectively, with 16 bases between them. This CDR3 spans 15 amino acids. The CDR3: CASSGGSSRADTQYF. The CDR3 DNA reads as TGTGCCAGCAGCGGCGGGTCTTCCAGGGCAGATACGCAGTATTTT.

CDR3 in DNA: TGTGGGACAGTTGGTTTTAGTGAAGCTTTCTTT. This codes for CGTVGFSEAFF. The chain is built from TRBV30 and TRBJ1-1; maybe TRBD1 (6 bases). The CDR3 is made up of 11 amino acids. Germline CDR1 and CDR2: GTSNPN and SVGIG (reference sequence).

The gene calls are TRBV3-1 (or the pseudogene TRBV3-2) and TRBJ1-3; D is ambiguous. With 4 bases removed from V and 6 bases from J, the gap between germline ends came to 10 bases. The CDR3 has 13 amino acids. The V gene's germline CDR1 is LGHDT and CDR2 YNNKEL (reference sequence). In DNA form, the CDR3 reads TGTGCCAGCAGCCCAAGCGGATCAAACACCATATATTTT. The encoded protein is CASSPSGSNTIYF.

The chain has TRBV11-1 and TRBJ2-5; a weak D match, TRBD1 (5 bases). Germline V gives CDR1 SGHAT, CDR2 FQDESV (reference sequence). V shed 4 bases and J shed 4 bases, with 10 bases lying between them. CDR3 length: 13 residues. This chain's CDR3 is CASSSRQRETQYF. The CDR3 bases are TGTGCCAGCAGCTCCCGACAGAGAGAGACCCAGTACTTC.

The chain has TRBV3-1 (or the pseudogene TRBV3-2) and TRBJ1-4, with D hard to call. Trimming left V 4 bases short and J 5 bases short, with 5 bases between. The CDR3 extends over 12 amino acids. Germline V gene lookup returns CDR1 LGHDT and CDR2 YNNKEL (reference sequence). The CDR3 spells CASSRYNEKLFF. DNA for the CDR3: TGTGCCAGCAGCCGCTACAATGAAAAACTGTTTTTT.

The genes are TRBV6-2 or TRBV6-3 and TRBJ1-6, with 7 positions matching TRBD1. The germline V gene encodes CDR1 MNHEY and CDR2 SVGEGT. With V trimmed by 6 bases and J by 7 bases, 6 bases remained unmatched. This CDR3 is built from 14 residues. The CDR3 DNA follows: TGTGCCAGCAGCTCGCAGGGGGAGAATTCACCCCTCCACTTT. It yields the protein CASSSQGENSPLHF.

The chain joins TRBV4-1 to TRBJ2-4, with 14 bases fitting TRBD2. Germline V gene lookup returns CDR1 MGHRA and CDR2 YSYEKL. V lost 3 bases, J lost 2 bases, and 9 bases stayed unmatched. This CDR3 contains 19 residues. The CDR3 reads CASSQEGLAGGRSKNIQYF. Here the CDR3 DNA reads TGCGCCAGCAGCCAGGAAGGACTAGCGGGAGGCCGGTCCAAAAACATTCAGTACTTC.

This clone was counted a single time. The rearrangement joins TRBV7-9 to TRBJ2-1; the D is unclear. The CDR3 consists of 12 residues. Germline V lookup: CDR1 SEHNR, CDR2 FQNEAQ (reference sequence). The ends were cut back, 7 bases at V and 7 bases at J, with 11 bases in the middle. In DNA form, the CDR3 reads TGTGCCAGCATCGAAGCTCGGAATGAGCAGTTCTTC. This encodes CASIEARNEQFF.

This clone showed up just once. One junction end disagrees with the germline gene, perhaps due to a read error. The CDR3 loop reads CASSLTWDRGPF. CDR3 nucleotides: TGTGCCAGCAGCTTAACGTGGGACAGGGGTCCCTTC. The chain employs TRBV7-3 and TRBJ1-6, with 10 bases fitting TRBD1. CDR3 length equals 12 residues. Germline assignment: CDR1 SGHTA and CDR2 FQGTGA.

The chain uses TRBV28 and TRBJ2-2; 9 nucleotides align to TRBD2. V lost 5 bases, J lost 5 bases, and 9 bases stayed unmatched. Germline V CDR1 and CDR2: MDHEN, SYDVKM. The CDR3 sequence is 16 residues long. CDR3 amino acids: CASSRTAGLATGELFF. For the CDR3, the DNA is TGTGCCAGCAGTCGGACAGCGGGACTAGCAACCGGGGAGCTGTTTTTT.

The chain joins TRBV20-1 to TRBJ2-1; 8 nucleotides align to TRBD1. This CDR3 region has 15 residues. V was pared by 3 bases and J by 8 bases, with 12 bases of the junction left unmatched. CDR1 DFQATT and CDR2 SNEGSKA come from the germline V gene (reference sequence). CDR3 sequence: CSASLRDRYLDEQFF. DNA of the CDR3: TGCAGTGCTAGTTTACGGGACAGGTATCTCGATGAGCAGTTCTTC.

The chain uses TRBV7-2 and TRBJ2-3; TRBD1 matches 9 bases. With 8 bases clipped from V and 6 bases from J, the junction kept 9 bases outside the gene matches. This CDR3 is built from 14 residues. CDR1 and CDR2 (germline): SGHTA, FQGNSA. CDR3 in amino acids: CASRSGQGTDTQYF. CDR3 DNA: TGTGCCAGCCGTTCGGGACAGGGTACCGATACGCAGTATTTT.

CDR3 nucleotides: TGTGCCTGGACCCCCCCGGCGGGAGAGGTCCATGAGCAGTTCTTC. Translation: CAWTPPAGEVHEQFF. The chain has TRBV30 and TRBJ2-1; 7 positions match TRBD2. This CDR3 has 15 amino acids. With V trimmed by 4 bases and J by 8 bases, 14 bases remained unmatched. Germline V gene lookup returns CDR1 GTSNPN and CDR2 SVGIG (reference sequence).